These T cell receptor beta chains were read from a single sample in a study of shared clonotypes between healthy human individuals. TCRdb's table, derived via immunoSEQ multiplex PCR, lists solely in-frame clones and lacks some. Of some 2,400,000 clones listed, approximately 96% are singletons. Input material: naive CD4+ T cells sorted from blood. Source of these receptors: a man between 18 and 29 years old in good health. Both conserved end residues are part of each CDR3. Fields, in order: J gene, V gene, CDR3 protein.

j_gene: TRBJ2-5; v_gene: TRBV11-1; CDR3aa: CASSLGARETQYF
j_gene: TRBJ2-7; v_gene: TRBV2; CDR3aa: CASSDVGDYEQYF
j_gene: TRBJ2-3; v_gene: TRBV5-1; CDR3aa: CASSPTGDPTDTQYF
j_gene: TRBJ1-2; v_gene: TRBV11-2; CDR3aa: CASRPNTGFNYGYTF
j_gene: TRBJ1-1; v_gene: TRBV5-1; CDR3aa: CASSPAGRNTEAFF
j_gene: TRBJ1-1; v_gene: TRBV29-1; CDR3aa: CSVEDRRLNTEAFF
j_gene: TRBJ2-1; v_gene: TRBV9; CDR3aa: CASSVGQVGVNEQFF
j_gene: TRBJ2-3; v_gene: TRBV6-6; CDR3aa: CASVTGVGTDTQYF
j_gene: TRBJ2-1; v_gene: TRBV10-3; CDR3aa: CAISESKAAKGASEQFF
j_gene: TRBJ1-1; v_gene: TRBV7-8; CDR3aa: CASSSLAFTEAFF
j_gene: TRBJ2-7; v_gene: TRBV5-6; CDR3aa: CASSLFGGPTYEQYF
j_gene: TRBJ2-3; v_gene: TRBV7-2; CDR3aa: CASSPTGTTADTQYF
j_gene: TRBJ1-1; v_gene: TRBV29-1; CDR3aa: CSVVARGQGTEAFF
j_gene: TRBJ1-1; v_gene: TRBV6-1; CDR3aa: CASTVLMNTEAFF
j_gene: TRBJ2-7; v_gene: TRBV27; CDR3aa: CASSLRSGRVVYF
j_gene: TRBJ1-2; v_gene: TRBV10-3; CDR3aa: CAISESAGMAGYTF